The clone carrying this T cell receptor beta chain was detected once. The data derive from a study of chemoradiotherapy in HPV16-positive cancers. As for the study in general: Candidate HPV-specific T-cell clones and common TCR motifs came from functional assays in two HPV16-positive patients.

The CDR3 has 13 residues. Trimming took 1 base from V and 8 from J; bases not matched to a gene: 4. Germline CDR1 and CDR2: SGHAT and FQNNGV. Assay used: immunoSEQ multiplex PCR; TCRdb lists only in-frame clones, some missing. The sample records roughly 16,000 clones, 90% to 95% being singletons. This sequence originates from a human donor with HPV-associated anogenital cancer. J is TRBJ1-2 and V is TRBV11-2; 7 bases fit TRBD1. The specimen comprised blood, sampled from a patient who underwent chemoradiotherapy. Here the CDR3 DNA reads TGTGCCAGCAGCTTAGTACAGGGGTCGGGCTACACCTTC. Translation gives CASSLVQGSGYTF.